A single sample is the source of the 23 T cell receptor beta chains below, sequenced in a study of T cells in Graves' hyperthyroidism and ophthalmopathy. TCR beta CDR3 region amplification was performed from RNA transcripts. During a first-round RT-PCR of the TCR CDR3, the HTBI primer set was used. One entry per CDR3 protein results from TCRdb running MiXCR on the multiplex PCR reads. Altogether approximately 100,000 distinct CDR3 sequences are present, roughly 44% being singletons, with the ten largest covering roughly 24%. Material: blood. Receptor source: a man in his forties with Graves' hyperthyroidism.

A word on this clonotype: Being one base from a much bigger clone, this may be a read error. The chain employs TRBV2 and TRBJ2-4; tentatively, D is TRBD2 (5 bases). Trimming shortened V by 2 bases and J by 9 bases, and 14 bases separated the two germline ends. CDR1 SNHLY and CDR2 FYNNEI come from the germline V gene. The CDR3 runs to 14 residues. The CDR3 sequence is CASSEPALGGIQYF. The CDR3 bases are TGTGCCAGCAGTGAACCCGCTTTAGGAGGCATTCAGTACTTC.

This clonotype was found many times. V and J are TRBV4-1 and TRBJ1-6; the D is unclear. CDR1 and CDR2 (germline): MGHRA, YSYEKL. The ends were cut back, 1 base at V and 6 bases at J, with 10 bases in the middle. The CDR3 contains 15 residues. CDR3 sequence: CASSQVGEGNSPLHF. DNA for the CDR3: TGCGCCAGCAGCCAAGTGGGTGAGGGTAATTCACCCCTCCACTTT.

This clonotype occurred many times. This sequence joins TRBV20-1 and TRBJ2-7; D is undetermined. The CDR3 is made up of 13 amino acids. CDR1 and CDR2 (germline): DFQATT, SNEGSKA (reference sequence). Deletions cut 0 bases from V and 1 base from J, with 7 bases between. For the CDR3, the DNA is TGCAGTGCTAGAGATCACAGATCCTACGAGCAGTACTTC. Protein: CSARDHRSYEQYF.

This clonotype was picked up one time. The rearrangement links TRBV10-3 to TRBJ1-4; no firm D call. The germline V gene encodes CDR1 ENHRY and CDR2 SYGVKD. Between the trimmed V and J ends, which lost 0 bases and 8 bases, there was a span of 13 bases. This CDR3 is built from 15 residues. CDR3 bases: TGTGCCATCAGTGAGTCGGTAGCAGAGGGCGAAAAACTGTTTTTT. Amino acids: CAISESVAEGEKLFF.

The J gene is TRBJ2-3, the V gene TRBV29-1, with D possibly TRBD2 on 7 matching bases. V gave up 3 bases and J gave up 11 bases, with 21 bases separating them. The germline V gene has CDR1 SQVTM and CDR2 ANQGSEA. This CDR3 comprises 14 residues. CDR3 loop: CSVEGGGERREQYF. CDR3 DNA sequence: TGCAGCGTTGAGGGAGGGGGGGAACGAAGGGAGCAGTATTTT.

This clonotype was detected only once. The V and J genes are TRBV20-1 and TRBJ2-3; perhaps TRBD2 as D (7 bases). The CDR3 is 14 amino acids. Germline V gene lookup returns CDR1 DFQATT and CDR2 SNEGSKA (reference sequence). Trimming left V 5 bases short and J 2 bases short, with 14 bases between. In DNA form, the CDR3 reads TGCAGTGCTGAGGGGGGGCGGTCCACAGATACGCAGTATTTT. Protein sequence: CSAEGGRSTDTQYF.

The V call is TRBV9, the J call TRBJ2-7; the D is unclear. CDR1 is SGDLS and CDR2 is YYNGEE in the germline V gene. The V end was cut by 2 bases, the J end by 6 bases, with 6 bases between. The CDR3 is made up of 11 amino acids. DNA for the CDR3: TGTGCCAGCAGCGTGGGAATCGAGCAGTACTTC. The encoded protein is CASSVGIEQYF. The whole variable domain, remainder taken from reference TRBV9 and TRBJ2-7, is DSGVTQTPKHLITATGQRVTLRCSPRSGDLSVYWYQQSLDQGLQFLIQYYNGEERAKGNILERFSAQQFPDLHSELNLSSLELGDSALYFCASSVGIEQYFGPGTRLTVT.

The table lists this clonotype with many counts. The gene calls are TRBV12-3 or TRBV12-4 and TRBJ2-3; the match to TRBD2 covers 8 bases. This CDR3 spans 15 amino acids. Trimming at V came to 2 bases and at J to 1 base, leaving 2 bases not matched to a gene. The CDR3: CASSLRAGGTDTQYF. As DNA, the CDR3 is TGTGCCAGCAGTTTAAGAGCGGGGGGCACAGATACGCAGTATTTT.

CDR3 sequence: CASSARVQGHNEQFF. Written as DNA, the CDR3 is TGTGCCAGCAGTGCTAGAGTTCAGGGCCACAATGAGCAGTTCTTC. The rearrangement links TRBV25-1 to TRBJ2-1; a weak D match, TRBD1 (5 bases). Germline CDR1 and CDR2: MGHDK and SYGVNS. There are 15 residues in the CDR3. V lost 4 bases and J 5 bases, leaving 15 bases between the germline ends.

The table lists this clonotype with many counts. The V and J genes are TRBV19 and TRBJ1-3; D gene uncertain. Germline V CDR1 and CDR2: LNHDA, SQIVND (reference sequence). V lost 8 bases, J lost 2 bases, and 10 bases lay in between. CDR3 length equals 13 residues. This CDR3 reads CASPSTTGNTIYF. In nucleotides, the CDR3 is TGTGCCAGTCCCTCAACGACTGGAAACACCATATATTTT.

This rearrangement joins TRBV20-1 to TRBJ1-6; 9 bases are a match to TRBD1. The CDR3 consists of 13 residues. Germline V gene lookup returns CDR1 DFQATT and CDR2 SNEGSKA (reference sequence). The CDR3 nucleotides read TGCAGGCCTGAGACGGGACAGGGTTCACCCCTCCACTTT. Translating gives CRPETGQGSPLHF.

This clonotype was picked up many times. J is TRBJ1-6 and V is TRBV20-1; TRBD1 is a possible D gene (6 bases). V was trimmed by 3 bases and J by 7 bases, leaving 16 bases between them. This CDR3 has 15 residues. Germline V gene sequence: CDR1 DFQATT, CDR2 SNEGSKA (reference sequence). The CDR3 here is CSARKGQRVNSPLHF. In DNA form, the CDR3 reads TGCAGTGCTAGGAAAGGACAGCGAGTCAATTCACCCCTCCACTTT.

The V call is TRBV20-1, the J call TRBJ1-4; no clear D gene. In germline, CDR1 is DFQATT, CDR2 SNEGSKA (reference sequence). This CDR3 has 13 amino acids. V was trimmed by 3 bases and J by 3 bases, leaving 8 bases between them. As DNA, the CDR3 is TGCAGTGCTAGGGGGTCGCCTAATGAAAAACTGTTTTTT. Protein sequence: CSARGSPNEKLFF.

Points on this clonotype: The conserved phenylalanine or tryptophan normally closing the CDR3 is absent here, so this likely arose from a read error. This rearrangement joins TRBV29-1 to TRBJ2-7; D is perhaps TRBD2 (6 bases). The CDR3 runs 14 residues. Germline CDR1 SQVTM, CDR2 ANQGSEA. Trimming took off 6 bases at V and 2 bases at J, with 17 bases between the two ends. The DNA of the CDR3 is TGCAGCGTAAAAACGTATAGCGGAGCCTACGAGCAGTACTCC. Translation gives CSVKTYSGAYEQYS.

The chain is built from TRBV24-1 and TRBJ1-1; D remains ambiguous. Germline V gives CDR1 KGHDR, CDR2 SFDVKD. This CDR3 is built from 13 residues. V lost 12 bases and J 1 base, leaving 14 bases between the germline ends. In nucleotides, the CDR3 is TGTGCCCTGCAGAAAAATTCGAACACTGAAGCTTTCTTT. This gives the protein CALQKNSNTEAFF.

There are many counts of this clonotype. The chain joins TRBV29-1 to TRBJ2-3; 14 bases align to TRBD2. CDR3 length equals 17 residues. V was pared by 7 bases and J by 2 bases, with 11 bases of the junction left unmatched. The germline CDR1 and CDR2 sequences are SQVTM and ANQGSEA. CDR3 loop: CSAQGSTSGGDTDTQYF. CDR3 DNA: TGCAGCGCTCAGGGGTCGACTAGCGGGGGGGACACAGATACGCAGTATTTT.

The V gene is TRBV7-2, the J gene TRBJ2-7; TRBD2 matches at 9 bases. Germline assignment: CDR1 SGHTA and CDR2 FQGNSA. The CDR3 has 17 residues. The ends lost 2 bases at V and 2 bases at J; junction bases unmatched: 10. CDR3 region: CASSLPGSGRPPYEQYF. The CDR3 DNA reads as TGTGCCAGCAGCTTACCGGGAAGCGGGAGGCCTCCCTACGAGCAGTACTTC.

J is TRBJ2-1 and V is TRBV7-8; D could derive from TRBD1 or TRBD2 (6 bases each). The V gene lost 6 bases and the J gene lost 12 bases, with 24 bases spanning the gap. The CDR3 consists of 15 residues. Germline V lookup: CDR1 SGHVS, CDR2 FQNEAQ. CDR3 nucleotide sequence: TGTGCCAGCAGGAGAAGAGGGGGGAAAGACAACGGGCAGTTCTTC. It encodes CASRRRGGKDNGQFF.

This chain connects TRBV5-1 to TRBJ2-1; 9 nucleotides line up with TRBD1. This CDR3 spans 11 amino acids. Germline CDR1 reads SGHRS; CDR2 reads YFSETQ. The junction had 2 bases not matched to a gene; V was cut back by 4 bases and J by 12 bases. The chain's CDR3 is CASSDRGGQFF. DNA of the CDR3: TGCGCCAGCAGCGACAGGGGGGGGCAGTTCTTC.

On this clonotype itself: At one of its ends the junction is not consistent with the germline gene, which may arise from a read error. The chain has TRBV9 and TRBJ1-2; D call uncertain. The CDR3 runs 15 residues. The germline V gene encodes CDR1 SGDLS and CDR2 YYNGEE. CDR3 loop: CACSPRATADHGYTF. The CDR3, as DNA: TGTGCCTGCAGCCCGAGGGCCACAGCGGACCATGGCTACACCTTC.

In its sample, this clonotype was seen many times. CDR3 sequence: CSASLNRGGGYTF. The CDR3 DNA is TGCAGTGCCAGTTTGAACAGGGGAGGCGGCTACACCTTC. The chain links TRBV20-1 to TRBJ1-2; 7 nucleotides match TRBD1. The CDR3 is 13 residues long. Losses at the gene ends were 6 bases for V and 8 bases for J; bases not matched to a gene: 12. The germline V gene has CDR1 DFQATT and CDR2 SNEGSKA (reference sequence).

This clonotype was observed many times. CDR3 DNA: TGCAGTGCTAGAGGGGGTATCTACAATGAGCAGTTCTTC. It specifies CSARGGIYNEQFF. This chain joins TRBV20-1 and TRBJ2-1, with D hard to call. Germline CDR1 reads DFQATT; CDR2 reads SNEGSKA (reference sequence). This CDR3 contains 13 residues. Trimming left V 1 base short and J 3 bases short, with 7 bases between.

This clonotype was seen a few times. The chain has TRBV6-5 and TRBJ1-2, with D possibly matching TRBD1 (6 bases). This CDR3 region has 14 residues. Germline assignment: CDR1 MNHEY and CDR2 SVGAGI. V dropped 2 bases and J dropped 8 bases, with 15 bases sitting between them. The CDR3 region is CASSYLGGAKGYTF. The CDR3 DNA is TGTGCCAGCAGTTACCTCGGGGGCGCGAAGGGCTACACCTTC.